This TCR beta chain was found in a study of blood T cell repertoires in COVID-19. Sequencing used immunoSEQ multiplex PCR; TCRdb keeps in-frame clones, though not all of them. This table holds 200,000 to 300,000 clones, around 86% found once. This CDR3 contains 14 residues. The germline gives CDR1 MRHNA, CDR2 SNTAGT. V was shortened by 0 bases and J by 4 bases, with 6 bases between the two germline ends. The receptor comes from a woman aged 18-29 years who had recovered from COVID-19. The chain links TRBV6-4 to TRBJ2-2, with D possibly TRBD1 on 5 matching bases. The sample consisted of PBMCs or T cells enriched from blood (not recorded which). CDR3 DNA sequence: TGTGCCAGCAGTGACTCCAGGGTCACCGGGGAGCTGTTTTTT. This translates into CASSDSRVTGELFF.